The clone carrying this T cell receptor beta chain appeared once. The antigen is unknown. Per sample, the assay covered some 10^5 TCR templates. This table comes from immunoSEQ multiplex PCR, and its TCRdb copy is limited to in-frame clones, with some not included. This table has roughly 120,000 clones, about 94% appearing once. Germline-derived CDR1 and CDR2 are SGHRS and YFSETQ. The CDR3 has 16 amino acids. After removal of 3 bases from V and 2 bases from J, the junction contained 4 bases not matched to a gene. The data derive from a study of siplizumab effects on memory and regulatory T cells. Study conclusions and caveats: Alloreactive sequences tracing back to unstimulated CD4+ memory cells fell significantly with siplizumab. Memory cells seemed less diverse than naive T cells, which also seemed major contributors to the alloresponse.

The material sequenced was non-Treg CD4+ T cells sorted from blood. The clonotype was recovered from a human donor in good health. The rearrangement links TRBV5-1 to TRBJ2-3; 12 nucleotides agree with TRBD2. CDR3 in DNA: TGCGCCAGCAGCTCAGGACTAGCGGGGAACACAGATACGCAGTATTTT. This encodes CASSSGLAGNTDTQYF.